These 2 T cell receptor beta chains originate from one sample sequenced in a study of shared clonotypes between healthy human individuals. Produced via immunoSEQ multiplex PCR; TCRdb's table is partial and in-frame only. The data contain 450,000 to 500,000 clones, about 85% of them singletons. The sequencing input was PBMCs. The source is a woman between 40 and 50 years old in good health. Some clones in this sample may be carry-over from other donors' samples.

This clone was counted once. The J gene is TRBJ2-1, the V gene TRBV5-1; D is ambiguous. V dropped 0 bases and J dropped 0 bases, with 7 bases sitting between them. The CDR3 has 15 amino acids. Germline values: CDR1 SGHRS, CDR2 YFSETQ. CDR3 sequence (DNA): TGCGCCAGCAGCTTGGGACTTCGCTCCTACAATGAGCAGTTCTTC. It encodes CASSLGLRSYNEQFF.

CDR3 protein: CASSFPLGRGNTEAFF. As DNA, the CDR3 is TGTGCCAGCAGTTTCCCATTGGGGCGGGGGAACACTGAAGCTTTCTTT. This chain uses TRBV28 with TRBJ1-1; D might be TRBD1 (5 bases). The CDR3 has 16 residues. CDR1 is MDHEN and CDR2 is SYDVKM in the germline V gene. V was pared by 3 bases and J by 1 base, with 15 bases between.